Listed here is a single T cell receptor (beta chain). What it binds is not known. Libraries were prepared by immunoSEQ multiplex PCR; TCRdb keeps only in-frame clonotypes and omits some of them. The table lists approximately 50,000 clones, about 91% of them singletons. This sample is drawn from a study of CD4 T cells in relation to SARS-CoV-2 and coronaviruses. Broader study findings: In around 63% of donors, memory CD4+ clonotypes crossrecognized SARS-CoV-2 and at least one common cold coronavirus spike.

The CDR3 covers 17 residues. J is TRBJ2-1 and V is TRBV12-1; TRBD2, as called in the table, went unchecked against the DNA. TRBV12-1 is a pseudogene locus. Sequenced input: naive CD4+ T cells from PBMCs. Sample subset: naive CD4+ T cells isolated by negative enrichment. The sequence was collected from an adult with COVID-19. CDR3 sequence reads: CASSFGLAGGPGNEQFF. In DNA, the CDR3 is TGTGCCAGCAGCTTTGGTTTAGCGGGAGGGCCGGGGAATGAGCAGTTCTTC.